This T cell receptor (beta chain) came from a study of shared clonotypes between healthy human individuals (dated by TCRdb to the early 2020s). Some background on the complete study: The cohort included a few men and a couple of women between 18 and 49 years of age. Per donor, leukapheresis produced somewhere between about 0.9 and 9 billion PBMCs. Per donor, three plates each were used for CD4 naive and CD4 memory, two for CD8 naive, and one for CD8 memory. Different laboratories and diverse techniques were used to prepare libraries and sequence TCR repertoires, to increase sequencing depth and limit assay-specific biases. To estimate repertoire size and how much clonotype sharing occurs between individuals, the study deeply sequenced the blood TCR repertoires of several healthy adults. What the research found in general, with its limitations: Because the study included a small number of donors, the genetic and exposure-history diversity represented was limited. Only blood was sampled, and tissue TCR repertoires likely differ from those in blood. Rarefaction of sorted-subset datasets indicated incomplete sequencing despite the large sequencing depth. Compared with non-shared clonotypes, the clonotypes found in all four sorted-subset donors had higher generation probabilities. Naive subsets generally had larger estimated clonotype richness than memory subsets. When several donors were compared, the shared fraction of clonotypes was about 5.4% for naive CD4, about 4% for naive CD8, 2% to 2.5% for memory CD4, and 0.4% for memory CD8. Pairwise subsampling indicated that sequencing depth was expected to affect the degree of clonotype sharing among donors.

Donors were healthy HIV-negative adults with no recently reported acute infections or vaccinations. Every donor was a Caucasian adult living in Nashville, Tennessee, USA. CD4+ T cells were enriched by magnetic negative selection; naive cells were then positively selected on CD45RA, and the negative fraction formed the memory subset. After blood collection by leukapheresis, PBMCs were isolated using Ficoll-Histopaque density gradient centrifugation and then cryopreserved in the vapor phase of liquid nitrogen. Analytical flow cytometry was used to check the purity and quantity of each magnetically sorted T cell population. Genomic DNA was isolated from every sorted fraction and measured by UV absorbance on a Nanodrop 2000c. Using the deep immunoSEQ assay, TCR CDR3 regions were amplified from genomic DNA by multiplex PCR. Extracted genomic DNA from each cell subset was distributed evenly across all wells of several immunoSEQ 96-well plates, and each plate was treated as a replicate. For sorted subsets, roughly 200 ng of genomic DNA, equivalent to some 33,000 T cell genomes, went into each replicate PCR. The purified libraries were quantified using a Qubit 3.0 fluorometer, sized with a Bioanalyzer 2100, and then quantified again using the KAPA Library Quantification kit. Each immunoSEQ 96-well plate was sequenced on its own single-read 150-cycle Illumina NextSeq 550 flow cell. Concerning the study's data processing: Because the immunoSEQ output included only junctional sequences and no quality scores, the filtering could not be the same as the filtering used for full-length reads. To assign V/J genes and CDR3, sequences were annotated against IMGT germline references using PyIR, a Python wrapper for IgBLAST v1.9. Reads were removed for weak V/J assignments (E-value above 1e-6), missing CDR3, stop codons, out-of-frame junctions, or ambiguous translated residues. V3J clonotypes were defined by identical inferred V gene, J gene, and CDR3 amino acid sequence. Percentage overlap between repertoires was computed as shared unique clonotypes divided by the size of the smaller repertoire. Repertoire richness was assessed with RTK rarefaction, the Chao1 estimator, and Recon v2.1 estimates of unobserved clonotypes. OLGA was used to compute generation probabilities for all TCRbeta clonotypes that the gDNA method yielded from several donors. TCRdb took over this immuneACCESS table, retaining in-frame rearrangements with V and J assigned. Such tables are incomplete; in checked studies, under half of the missing clones stem from an unresolved V gene, and the remainder is unexplained. V, J and clone size were drawn from that table, and D and trimming were deduced from the DNA. The sample includes a few million clones, with about 92% observed a single time. The ten largest clones represent 0.3% to 0.4% of the sample.

Comment on this clone: Its antigen is currently not known. No much larger clone is present one base from it, and per-base qualities are unavailable.

The CDR3 runs 16 amino acids, cysteine and phenylalanine included. The CDR3 DNA has 48 bases and is translated from base 1. The germline V gene gives CDR1 as SGHTA and CDR2 as FQGNSA. V is pruned by 0 bases and J by 10 bases, leaving 10 bases of the junction without a gene match. The source is a young man in good health. Some clones in this sample may be carry-over from other donors' samples. Material: naive CD4+ T cells from PBMCs. The cell subset or site tag for this specimen amounts to: CD45RA+ positively selected. The chain employs TRBV7-2 and TRBJ2-1, and 9 junction bases match TRBD2. CDR3 protein: CASSLAGREGLGEQFF. In nucleotide form, the sequence is TGTGCCAGCAGCTTAGCAGGGCGGGAGGGCCTCGGCGAGCAGTTCTTC. The entire variable domain, with the stretches around the CDR3 drawn from the reference TRBV7-2 and TRBJ2-1 proteins, is GAGVSQSPSNKVTEKGKDVELRCDPISGHTALYWYRQSLGQGLEFLIYFQGNSAPDKSGLPSDRFSAERTGGSVSTLTIQRTQQEDSAVYLCASSLAGREGLGEQFFGPGTRLTVL.